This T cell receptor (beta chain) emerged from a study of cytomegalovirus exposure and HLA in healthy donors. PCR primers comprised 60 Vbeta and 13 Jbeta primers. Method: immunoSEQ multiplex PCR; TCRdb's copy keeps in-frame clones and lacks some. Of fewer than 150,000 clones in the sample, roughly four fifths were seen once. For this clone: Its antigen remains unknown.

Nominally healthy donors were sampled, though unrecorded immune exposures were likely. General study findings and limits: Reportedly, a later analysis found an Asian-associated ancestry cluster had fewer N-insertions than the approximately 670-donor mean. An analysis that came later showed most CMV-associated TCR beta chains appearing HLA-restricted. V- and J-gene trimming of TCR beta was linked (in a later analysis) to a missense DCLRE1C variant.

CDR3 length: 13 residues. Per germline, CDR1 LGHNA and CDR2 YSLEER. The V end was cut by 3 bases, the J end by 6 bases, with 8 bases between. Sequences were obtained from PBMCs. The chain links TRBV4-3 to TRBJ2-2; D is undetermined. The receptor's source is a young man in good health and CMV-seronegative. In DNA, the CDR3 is TGCGCCAGCAGCCAGGGCCCGGCCGGGGAGCTGTTTTTT. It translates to CASSQGPAGELFF.